This paragraph reports one T cell receptor (beta chain). The specificity of this receptor is unknown. Base qualities are not provided; no much larger clone lies one nucleotide away. The time point label of this sample denotes: about 28 days (+/-7) after the second vaccine dose. AZD1222 recipients with second doses at about 4 weeks or about 12 weeks were pooled, because spike-specific TCR depth and breadth did not differ between schedules. The vaccinee samples were drawn from two UK trials, COV001 and COV002, one of which was a single-blind randomized controlled phase 2/3 trial testing AZD1222 (ChAdOx1 nCoV-19) in healthy adults. Trial participant PBMC samples were collected at day 0 and day 28 after the second dose for TCRbeta chain sequencing. The CDR3 regions of human TCRbeta chains were subjected to immunosequencing. The original pipeline was this. TCRs in the repertoires were compared against a reference library of SARS-CoV-2-specific TCRs that had been generated with the MIRA antigen-specificity platform. Breadth meant the fraction of unique TCRs that were SARS-CoV-2-associated, whereas depth meant the fraction of total T cells that were SARS-CoV-2-associated. Using the MIRA data, each spike-specific TCR was mapped to the spike region that the TCR reacts to and placed in a CD4 or CD8 class. Log10-transformed breadth and depth values were compared by one-way ANOVA with Sidak's multiple comparisons tests. TCRdb provides this immuneACCESS table in a form limited to in-frame rearrangements. Some clones are lacking; in checked studies, under half of them reflect an unresolved V gene, and why the rest are absent is not known. That table furnishes V, J and clone size, whereas the DNA furnished D and trimming. The sample table contains approximately 110,000 clones; only one count was recorded for about 85% of them. Around 4.4% of the sample lies in the top ten.

This sample is drawn from a study of T cell responses to AZD1222 COVID-19 vaccine (dated by TCRdb to the early 2020s). Background on the whole study: TCR sequencing was performed for 230 to 250 trial participants, of whom roughly 200 were given two doses of AZD1222 and approximately 25 were given two doses of MenACWY control vaccine. Enrollment into the trials was organized by age into subgroups of 18-55, 56-69 and 70-plus years, and those subgroups contained about 160, 30 and 59 TCR-sequenced participants, respectively. Here is what the overall study found, with its caveats: Participants were mostly white British, with more females than males. The authors suggested clonal diversity may have been underestimated. The 56-69-year group was small, and its depth increase did not reach significance, likely because of low power. Because no samples from the day 14 peak response were available, repertoires could be characterized only after the peak T cell response. Vaccine-associated CD4 TCRs spanned the whole spike protein, with dominant responses in regions 160-218 and 743-854. Spike-specific TCR breadth and depth rose significantly after two AZD1222 doses compared with day 0 and with MenACWY recipients. Reportedly, almost half of the unique spike-specific TCRs recognized epitopes lying outside the regions that are mutated in the B.1.351 and B.1.1.7 variants. Conclusions about previously exposed vaccinees were limited because only six AZD1222 recipients were SARS-CoV-2 seropositive at baseline.

The CDR3 runs 16 amino acids, cysteine and phenylalanine included. The kept DNA is CDR3 alone, 48 bases in frame from the first base. V is cut by 0 bases and J by 3 bases, and the space between the germline ends is 14 bases. This chain is built from TRBV23-1 and TRBJ1-1; there is no confident call for the D gene. TRBV23-1 is known as an ORF, though its function is uncertain. The receptor was derived from an adult who received the AZD1222 COVID-19 vaccine. Sequenced here: peripheral blood, sampled 28 days after the second AZD1222 dose. Read as DNA, the sequence is TGCGCCAGCAGTCAATCTCCGGGTGCGTTCGACACTGAAGCTTTCTTT. This is translated as CASSQSPGAFDTEAFF.